Below are 20 T cell receptor beta chains sequenced from a single sample in a study of shared clonotypes between healthy human individuals. Sequenced by immunoSEQ multiplex PCR; TCRdb stores in-frame clones only, minus some. Altogether roughly 2 million clones are present, 85% to 95% being singletons, with the ten largest covering under 0.15%. The specimen was naive CD4+ T cells sorted from blood. Subset reported: CD45RA+ positively selected. The receptor source for this set is a young man in good health.

This clone appeared once. The chain carries TRBV2 and TRBJ1-1; no definite D call. Germline V gene sequence: CDR1 SNHLY, CDR2 FYNNEI. The CDR3 contains 13 residues. Trimming pared 5 bases from V and 1 base from J, leaving 8 bases between. The CDR3 spells CASSNQKNTEAFF. In DNA, the CDR3 is TGTGCCAGCAGTAACCAGAAGAACACTGAAGCTTTCTTT.

V is TRBV20-1 and J is TRBJ2-7; a weak D match, TRBD1 (5 bases). Germline assignment: CDR1 DFQATT and CDR2 SNEGSKA (reference sequence). The CDR3 totals 11 residues. Deletions cut 6 bases from V and 9 bases from J, with 15 bases between. This chain's CDR3 is CSAPALQGQYF. The CDR3 nucleotides are TGCAGTGCGCCAGCCCTGCAGGGGCAGTACTTC.

V usage is TRBV10-1 and J usage is TRBJ2-1, with TRBD2 matching over 8 bases. The CDR3 contains 16 residues. V shed 2 bases, J shed 3 bases, and the junction held 6 bases outside the gene matches. Germline loops: CDR1 WNHNN, CDR2 SYGVQD (reference sequence). In DNA form, the CDR3 reads TGCGCCAGCAGTGAGAGCCCTAGCGGGTTCTACAATGAGCAGTTCTTC. It codes for CASSESPSGFYNEQFF.

Worth noting for this clone: Other DNA sequences within the sample encode an identical CDR3. The rearrangement links TRBV7-2 to TRBJ2-5, with TRBD2 identical over 11 bases. Germline assignment: CDR1 SGHTA and CDR2 FQGNSA. The CDR3 spans 14 residues. Losses at the gene ends were 5 bases for V and 5 bases for J; bases not matched to a gene: 4. The CDR3 bases are TGTGCCAGCAGCCCCGGACTAGCGGGTGAGACCCAGTACTTC. Translating gives CASSPGLAGETQYF.

V is TRBV18 and J is TRBJ1-2; D is uncertain. The CDR3 consists of 14 residues. Trimming shortened V by 3 bases and J by 5 bases, and 13 bases separated the two germline ends. The germline CDR1 and CDR2 sequences are KGHSH and LQKENI. The DNA for the CDR3 is TGTGCCAGCTCACCTCAGGCGGTGTCGTATGGCTACACCTTC. This sequence encodes CASSPQAVSYGYTF.

Of note for this clone: The same CDR3 is also encoded by other DNA sequences in this sample. The chain couples TRBV6-6 to TRBJ2-7; no clear D. The CDR3 consists of 12 residues. V was trimmed by 0 bases and J by 4 bases, leaving 4 bases between them. The germline CDR1 and CDR2 sequences are MNHNY and SVGAGI (reference sequence). This CDR3 reads CASSYSIYEQYF. The CDR3 nucleotides are TGTGCCAGCAGTTACTCCATATACGAGCAGTACTTC.

V usage is TRBV7-9 and J usage is TRBJ2-5; D is ambiguous. Looked up from germline, CDR1 is SEHNR and CDR2 is FQNEAQ (reference sequence). The ends were cut back, 2 bases at V and 0 bases at J, with 16 bases in the middle. The CDR3 totals 17 residues. The CDR3 nucleotides read TGTGCCAGCAGCTTAATGGGCCCTTTTGGGCACCAAGAGACCCAGTACTTC. Protein sequence: CASSLMGPFGHQETQYF.

This sequence joins TRBV10-3 and TRBJ2-1, with D perhaps TRBD2 (6 bases). CDR1 is ENHRY and CDR2 is SYGVKD in the germline V gene. V shed 0 bases and J shed 0 bases, with 12 bases lying between them. The CDR3 runs 17 residues. DNA of the CDR3: TGTGCCATCAGTGAGTCGGCGGGGAAAGCCTCCTACAATGAGCAGTTCTTC. It encodes CAISESAGKASYNEQFF.

This clone appeared once. The chain recombines TRBV2 with TRBJ2-7; D ambiguous. V lost 1 base to trimming and J lost 4 bases, with 11 bases between them. CDR3 length equals 14 residues. The germline gives CDR1 SNHLY, CDR2 FYNNEI. The CDR3 DNA is TGTGCCAGCAGTGAAGTTGCAGGCCTATACGAGCAGTACTTC. It codes for CASSEVAGLYEQYF.

The chain employs TRBV5-1 and TRBJ2-5; possible D gene TRBD2, 7 bases. The CDR3 is made up of 16 amino acids. CDR1 is SGHRS and CDR2 is YFSETQ in the germline V gene. The V gene lost 4 bases and the J gene lost 0 bases, with 16 bases spanning the gap. The CDR3 bases are TGCGCCAGCAGCCTGATCACAGGGAGGGACCAAGAGACCCAGTACTTC. This encodes CASSLITGRDQETQYF.

This clone appeared once. This chain links TRBV27 with TRBJ2-1, with 7 bases identical to TRBD2. This CDR3 is 16 amino acids long. Trimming removed 3 bases from V and 2 bases from J; junction bases left unmatched: 7. Germline CDR1 is MNHEY and CDR2 is SMNVEV (reference sequence). In DNA, the CDR3 is TGTGCCAGCAGTTTCGCCCTAGCGGCCCCCTACAATGAGCAGTTCTTC. Translating it yields CASSFALAAPYNEQFF.

The rearrangement uses TRBV30 and TRBJ1-1, with D perhaps TRBD1 (6 bases). Germline CDR1 GTSNPN, CDR2 SVGIG (reference sequence). This CDR3 region has 14 residues. V was cut by 5 bases and J by 4 bases, with 17 bases left in between. As DNA, the CDR3 is TGTGCCTGGTCCCCCACCGGGGGCCGCACTGAAGCTTTCTTT. Translation: CAWSPTGGRTEAFF. The variable domain in full, completed from reference TRBV30 and TRBJ1-1, reads SQTIHQWPATLVQPVGSPLSLECTVEGTSNPNLYWYRQAAGRGLQLLFYSVGIGQISSEVPQNLSASRPQDRQFILSSKKLLLSDSGFYLCAWSPTGGRTEAFFGQGTRLTVV.

The J gene is TRBJ2-7, the V gene TRBV6-6; 7 nucleotides align to TRBD1. This CDR3 comprises 15 residues. Per the germline V gene, CDR1 is MNHNY and CDR2 is SVGAGI (reference sequence). V was clipped by 6 bases and J by 2 bases; unmatched bases: 10. The CDR3: CASSSNRGRTYEQYF. DNA for the CDR3: TGTGCCAGCAGCTCGAACAGGGGTCGTACCTACGAGCAGTACTTC.

Comment on this clone: The sample contains more than one DNA sequence encoding this CDR3. The chain employs TRBV28 and TRBJ1-2; the D is unclear. V dropped 5 bases and J dropped 4 bases, with 8 bases sitting between them. The CDR3 extends over 12 amino acids. Germline V gene lookup returns CDR1 MDHEN and CDR2 SYDVKM. CDR3 in DNA: TGTGCCAGCAGTCCCCTTTCCTATGGCTACACCTTC. Its translation: CASSPLSYGYTF.

The genes are TRBV5-1 and TRBJ2-1, with TRBD1 as a possible D gene (6 bases). Germline V CDR1 and CDR2: SGHRS, YFSETQ. This CDR3 contains 17 residues. V shed 4 bases and J shed 3 bases, with 20 bases lying between them. The CDR3, as DNA: TGCGCCAGCAGCCCTCTCCCCTCAGGGGTGGACTACAATGAGCAGTTCTTC. It specifies CASSPLPSGVDYNEQFF. Combining the CDR3 with reference TRBV5-1 and TRBJ2-1 gives the whole variable domain KAGVTQTPRYLIKTRGQQVTLSCSPISGHRSVSWYQQTPGQGLQFLFEYFSETQRNKGNFPGRFSGRQFSNSRSEMNVSTLELGDSALYLCASSPLPSGVDYNEQFFGPGTRLTVL.

With respect to this clone: This CDR3 is also generated by other DNA sequences in the sample. V is TRBV5-1 and J is TRBJ2-5, with 11 bases lining up with TRBD2. The CDR3 has 15 residues. J gave up 4 bases and V 4 bases, and 6 bases lay outside the gene matches. The germline CDR1 and CDR2 sequences are SGHRS and YFSETQ. The DNA for the CDR3 is TGCGCCAGCAGCCCAACTAGCGGGAGTGGAGAGACCCAGTACTTC. Amino acid sequence: CASSPTSGSGETQYF.

The rearrangement uses TRBV18 and TRBJ2-7; no definite D call. Trimming stripped 4 bases from V and 2 bases from J, with 9 bases between. Germline V gene data show CDR1 as KGHSH and CDR2 as LQKENI. This CDR3 spans 13 amino acids. CDR3 sequence: CASSRSAAYEQYF. The CDR3 DNA sequence: TGTGCCAGCTCACGGTCAGCCGCCTACGAGCAGTACTTC.

The table lists this clone with a count of one. The chain employs TRBV5-1 and TRBJ1-1, with TRBD1 as a possible D gene (6 bases). The germline V gene encodes CDR1 SGHRS and CDR2 YFSETQ. V was clipped by 2 bases and J by 5 bases, with 19 bases between them. There are 16 residues in the CDR3. This CDR3 is CASSLETGKGGTEAFF. CDR3 DNA sequence: TGCGCCAGCAGCTTAGAGACAGGAAAGGGTGGAACTGAAGCTTTCTTT.

This chain joins TRBV4-3 and TRBJ1-2; D is unclear. The CDR3 has 14 amino acids. V lost 0 bases and J lost 8, with 13 bases in between. The germline CDR1 and CDR2 sequences are LGHNA and YSLEER. The CDR3 region is CASSQEKGPGGYTF. CDR3 nucleotide sequence: TGCGCCAGCAGCCAAGAAAAAGGCCCCGGCGGCTACACCTTC.

The rearrangement joins TRBV19 to TRBJ1-1; no reliable D call. This CDR3 has 13 residues. Looked up from germline, CDR1 is LNHDA and CDR2 is SQIVND (reference sequence). Trimming removed 1 base at V and 1 base at J, with 4 bases between. CDR3: CASSIVQNTEAFF. In DNA, the CDR3 is TGTGCCAGTAGTATAGTACAGAACACTGAAGCTTTCTTT.